A single TCR beta chain is shown here with its context. Germline CDR1 and CDR2: SEHNR and FQNEAQ (reference sequence). With 0 bases clipped from V and 1 base from J, the junction kept 3 bases outside the gene matches. The CDR3 runs to 15 residues. This specimen comes from a study of cytomegalovirus exposure and HLA in healthy donors. Some clones are missing from TCRdb's copy, which holds only in-frame ones; the method was immunoSEQ multiplex PCR. The table lists about 140,000 clones, about 90% of them singletons, with approximately 8.5% in the top ten. This sequence joins TRBV7-9 and TRBJ2-7; 7 positions agree with TRBD2. This receptor was taken from a woman younger than 35 in good health and CMV-seropositive. The sample comprised PBMCs. The CDR3 here is CASSLAGGPSYEQYF. The CDR3 DNA follows: TGTGCCAGCAGCTTAGCGGGAGGGCCTTCCTACGAGCAGTACTTC. Full variable domain (remainder filled in from reference TRBV7-9 and TRBJ2-7): DTGVSQNPRHKITKRGQNVTFRCDPISEHNRLYWYRQTLGQGPEFLTYFQNEAQLEKSRLLSDRFSAERPKGSFSTLEIQRTEQGDSAMYLCASSLAGGPSYEQYFGPGTRLTVT.